Described below is a single TCR beta chain sequence and its context. Its binding antigen is unknown. Base qualities are not at hand, and no much larger clone is one base apart. The V end loses 6 bases and the J end loses 0 bases, and a stretch of 12 bases separates them. CDR3 length: 16 amino acids, cysteine to phenylalanine. The sequence is cut down to CDR3 DNA, 48 bases in frame from base 1. The germline V gene yields KGHSH for CDR1 and LQKENI for CDR2. TCRbeta CDR3 regions were amplified from genomic DNA using the immunoSEQ Assay, a bias-controlled multiplex PCR. On the study's bioinformatics: Nucleated cell counts per sample were estimated from amplification of reference gene primers within the assay. Sequence reads were collapsed and filtered to measure the absolute abundance of every unique TCRbeta CDR3 rearrangement. For each sample, productive Simpson clonality was calculated by taking the square root of Simpson's diversity index across productive rearrangements. TCRdb stores this immuneACCESS table with in-frame sequences only. Part of the clones is absent; in the studies checked, under half of the shortfall reflects unresolved V genes, and no reason is known for the rest. Clone size and the V and J calls come from that table; the DNA yielded D and trimming. This sample is represented by about 310,000 clones; about 89% of them were singletons. The top ten hold about 8% of the sample.

A second Seattle source provided samples from volunteer blood donors who had recovered from COVID-19. The collaborating institutions used their own protocols to collect whole blood in K2EDTA tubes. For TCRbeta analysis, collaborators shipped samples as frozen whole blood, isolated PBMCs, or DNA extracted from either of those sample types. These data originate in a study of blood T cell repertoires in COVID-19 (dated by TCRdb to 2020 to 2022). Looking at the study overall: Samples covering the acute and convalescent phases of COVID-19 were provided by collaborators in the United States, Italy and Spain. The material from the prospective study consisted of cDNA or gDNA derived from T cells, B-cell-depleted T cells, or PBMCs. Subjects who had been exposed to COVID-19, were actively infected with it, or had recovered from it provided the deeply sampled blood TCRbeta repertoires that made up the dataset. A freely available public database, intended as a resource for researchers studying the immune response to SARS-CoV-2, is where the repertoires were released. Samples were obtained from the ongoing ImmuneRACE study (first 160 participants) and from 950 to 1,500 subjects provided by 6 global collaborators. A de-identified subject ID, COVID-19 status, age in years and sex were almost always included in the sample metadata. Where HLA class I and class II types were available, the types were taken from metadata supplied by the sample provider, not from assay-based typing. Study-wide findings and limitations: How much clinical and demographic metadata was included differed by source and by participant, and the metadata was provided uncurated.

Sequenced: peripheral blood. The sequence was obtained from a woman in her forties or fifties who had recovered from COVID-19. The chain uses TRBV18 and TRBJ1-6, with the identity of the D gene unclear. The nucleotide sequence is given as TGTGCCAGCTCGCGAGACTATAGCTCCTATAATTCACCCCTCCACTTT. Translated, this is CASSRDYSSYNSPLHF.